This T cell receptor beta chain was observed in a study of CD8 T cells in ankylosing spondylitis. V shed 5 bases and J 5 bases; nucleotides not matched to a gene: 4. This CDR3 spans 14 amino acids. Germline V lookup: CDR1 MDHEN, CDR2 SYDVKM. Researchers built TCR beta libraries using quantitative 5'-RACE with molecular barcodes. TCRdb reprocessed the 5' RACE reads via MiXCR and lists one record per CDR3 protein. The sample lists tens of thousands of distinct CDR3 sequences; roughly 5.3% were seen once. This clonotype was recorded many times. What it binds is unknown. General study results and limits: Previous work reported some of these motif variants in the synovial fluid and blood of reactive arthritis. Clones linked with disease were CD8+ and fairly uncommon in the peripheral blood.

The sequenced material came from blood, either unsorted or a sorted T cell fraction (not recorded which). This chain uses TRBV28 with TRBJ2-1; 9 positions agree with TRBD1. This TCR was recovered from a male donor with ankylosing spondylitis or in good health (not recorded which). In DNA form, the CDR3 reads TGTGCCAGCAGTCGTGGGACAGGGCACAATGAGCAGTTCTTC. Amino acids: CASSRGTGHNEQFF. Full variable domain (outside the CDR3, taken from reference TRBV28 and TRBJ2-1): DVKVTQSSRYLVKRTGEKVFLECVQDMDHENMFWYRQDPGLGLRLIYFSYDVKMKEKGDIPEGYSVSREKKERFSLILESASTNQTSMYLCASSRGTGHNEQFFGPGTRLTVL.